The 17 T cell receptor beta chains listed next were all sequenced from one sample in a study of identical twins (dated by TCRdb to the mid-2010s). Preparation of the library involved 5' RACE. TCRdb records Illumina HiSeq 2000 as the sequencer. The public reads were reanalyzed by TCRdb: fastp trimming at Q25, MiXCR alignment, in-frame beta chains only. When rows share a CDR3 protein, they turn into one entry using the most common DNA and genes. In all, the sample holds 1.5 million to 2 million distinct CDR3 sequences, and about 30% of those were seen once. The ten top clones hold 0.25% to 0.3% of the sample. Sequences were obtained from cord blood. The receptor set was obtained from a newborn girl in good health.

This clonotype was detected only a few times. This rearrangement joins TRBV20-1 to TRBJ1-1; TRBD1 might be the D (6 bases). CDR3 length equals 15 residues. Germline assignment: CDR1 DFQATT and CDR2 SNEGSKA (reference sequence). Between the trimmed V and J ends, which lost 6 bases and 0 bases, there was a span of 17 bases. The CDR3 is CSAGPRGGLNTEAFF. Written as DNA, the CDR3 is TGCAGTGCCGGCCCCAGGGGAGGGCTGAACACTGAAGCTTTCTTT.

In this sample, this clonotype turned up many times. The V gene is TRBV9, the J gene TRBJ1-2; D is uncertain. Between the trimmed V and J ends, which lost 3 bases and 4 bases, there was a span of 7 bases. Germline CDR1 and CDR2: SGDLS and YYNGEE. This CDR3 region has 12 residues. CDR3 in amino acids: CASSGLSYGYTF. The CDR3 nucleotides read TGTGCCAGCAGCGGCCTGTCCTATGGCTACACCTTC.

About this clonotype itself: A junction boundary mismatches the germline segment, possibly from a read error. In DNA, the CDR3 is TGCAGTGCAAGAGATCCGAACGGCGGCACCGGGGAGCTGTTTTTT. Protein product: CSARDPNGGTGELFF. V usage is TRBV20-1 and J usage is TRBJ2-2; D is ambiguous. The CDR3 consists of 15 residues. Germline assignment: CDR1 DFQATT and CDR2 SNEGSKA (reference sequence).

This clonotype was found a few times. This chain uses TRBV4-2 with TRBJ2-3, with TRBD2 identical over 8 bases. V lost 2 bases to trimming and J lost 0 bases; unmatched junction nucleotides: 10. This CDR3 has 18 residues. Germline lookup yields CDR1 LGHNA and CDR2 YNFKEQ. The CDR3 region has the DNA TGTGCCAGCAGCCAACGGGGTGTCCGGGAGGGAAGCACAGATACGCAGTATTTT. It specifies CASSQRGVREGSTDTQYF.

This clonotype was seen more than once but under ten times. The V call is TRBV28, the J call TRBJ2-3; TRBD1 matches at 7 bases. CDR3 length: 15 amino acids. J was trimmed by 2 bases and V by 5 bases; bases with no gene match: 7. Germline V gene data show CDR1 as MDHEN and CDR2 as SYDVKM. CDR3 residues: CASSPTGVDTDTQYF. The DNA for the CDR3 is TGTGCCAGCAGTCCCACAGGGGTAGACACAGATACGCAGTATTTT.

The J gene is TRBJ1-1, the V gene TRBV6-5, with a possible D match to TRBD1 (6 bases). Looked up from germline, CDR1 is MNHEY and CDR2 is SVGAGI. This CDR3 spans 14 amino acids. The V end was cut by 5 bases, the J end by 4 bases, with 14 bases between. For the CDR3, the DNA is TGTGCCAGCAGTCGGGCAGGGGTCGCCACTGAAGCTTTCTTT. Residues: CASSRAGVATEAFF.

The V gene is TRBV5-1, the J gene TRBJ2-1, with D perhaps TRBD2 (6 bases). The germline V and J ends were trimmed by 0 bases and 4 bases, with 11 bases remaining between them. This CDR3 spans 15 amino acids. In germline, CDR1 is SGHRS, CDR2 YFSETQ. The CDR3 loop is CASSLVGGEYNEQFF. In DNA form, the CDR3 reads TGCGCCAGCAGCTTGGTAGGCGGGGAATACAATGAGCAGTTCTTC. The full variable domain, with the rest looked up from reference TRBV5-1 and TRBJ2-1, is KAGVTQTPRYLIKTRGQQVTLSCSPISGHRSVSWYQQTPGQGLQFLFEYFSETQRNKGNFPGRFSGRQFSNSRSEMNVSTLELGDSALYLCASSLVGGEYNEQFFGPGTRLTVL.

The sample holds a few counts of this clonotype. The rearrangement links TRBV2 to TRBJ2-2; D is uncertain. Looked up from germline, CDR1 is SNHLY and CDR2 is FYNNEI. The CDR3 spans 15 residues. V lost 7 bases and J 2 bases, leaving 14 bases between the germline ends. CDR3 sequence reads: CASTGQTVNTGELFF. CDR3 bases: TGTGCCAGCACTGGGCAAACAGTTAACACCGGGGAGCTGTTTTTT. The entire variable domain, with the rest obtained from reference TRBV2 and TRBJ2-2, is as follows: EPEVTQTPSHQVTQMGQEVILRCVPISNHLYFYWYRQILGQKVEFLVSFYNNEISEKSEIFDDQFSVERPDGSNFTLKIRSTKLEDSAMYFCASTGQTVNTGELFFGEGSRLTVL.

This chain joins TRBV27 and TRBJ2-7; 7 nucleotides line up with TRBD1. V lost 9 bases and J lost 2; bases outside the gene matches: 10. The CDR3 extends over 14 amino acids. The germline gives CDR1 MNHEY, CDR2 SMNVEV (reference sequence). CDR3 bases: TGTGCCAGTCGACCCCTGGGACAGACCTACGAGCAGTACTTC. It codes for CASRPLGQTYEQYF.

This clonotype occurred a few times. The chain has TRBV7-6 and TRBJ1-2, with D possibly being TRBD1 (6 bases). The CDR3 has 15 residues. Germline values: CDR1 SGHVS, CDR2 FNYEAQ. Between the trimmed V and J ends, which lost 1 base and 5 bases, there was a span of 14 bases. The CDR3 DNA sequence: TGTGCCAGCAGCTTAGGGTTTCTAGGGGGTTATGGCTACACCTTC. This translates into CASSLGFLGGYGYTF. The entire variable domain, with the rest obtained from reference TRBV7-6 and TRBJ1-2, is as follows: GAGVSQSPRYKVTKRGQDVALRCDPISGHVSLYWYRQALGQGPEFLTYFNYEAQQDKSGLPNDRFSAERPEGSISTLTIQRTEQRDSAMYRCASSLGFLGGYGYTFGSGTRLTVV.

The chain links TRBV7-2 to TRBJ2-7; 7 nucleotides align to TRBD2. Germline V gives CDR1 SGHTA, CDR2 FQGNSA. Unmatched junction bases numbered 5, after V lost 3 bases and J lost 0 bases. This CDR3 spans 15 amino acids. CDR3 nucleotide sequence: TGTGCCAGCAGCTTTTTTGGGGGGGGCTCCTACGAGCAGTACTTC. Residues: CASSFFGGGSYEQYF.

This clonotype was counted only a few times. The J gene is TRBJ1-4, the V gene TRBV7-8; possible D gene TRBD1, 5 bases. CDR3 size: 16 residues. Germline lookup yields CDR1 SGHVS and CDR2 FQNEAQ. Between the trimmed V and J ends, which lost 4 bases and 4 bases, there was a span of 16 bases. This CDR3 is CASSSRDGRVNEKLFF. CDR3 coding DNA: TGTGCCAGCAGCTCCCGGGACGGCCGAGTTAATGAAAAACTGTTTTTT.

This clonotype was seen a few times. The chain joins TRBV2 to TRBJ2-5, with TRBD2 matching over 10 bases. CDR1 and CDR2 (germline): SNHLY, FYNNEI. The CDR3 length is 15 residues. With V trimmed by 4 bases and J by 5 bases, 7 bases remained unmatched. In DNA, the CDR3 is TGTGCCAGCAGTGCCTCGGGACTAGCGTCGGAGACCCAGTACTTC. This sequence encodes CASSASGLASETQYF.

This clonotype was picked up a small number of times. This chain uses TRBV5-6 with TRBJ2-1; possibly TRBD2 for D (7 bases). Germline V gene data show CDR1 as SGHDT and CDR2 as YYEEEE. V was trimmed by 2 bases and J by 3 bases, leaving 15 bases between them. The CDR3 is 16 residues long. The CDR3 DNA is TGTGCCAGCAGCTTACCTAGGGGGGGCCGCTACAATGAGCAGTTCTTC. This encodes CASSLPRGGRYNEQFF.

This clonotype was detected ten times or more. The V gene is TRBV18, the J gene TRBJ2-7, with D possibly TRBD1 on 6 matching bases. There are 16 residues in the CDR3. Per the germline V gene, CDR1 is KGHSH and CDR2 is LQKENI. V dropped 2 bases and J dropped 0 bases, with 14 bases sitting between them. The CDR3 DNA sequence: TGTGCCAGCTCACCAGCTCTCGGACAGACCTCCTACGAGCAGTACTTC. This translates into CASSPALGQTSYEQYF.

This clonotype turned up a few times. This chain links TRBV14 with TRBJ1-5, with no clear D. In germline, CDR1 is SGHDN, CDR2 FVKESK. The CDR3 covers 13 residues. Trimming took 0 bases from V and 5 from J, leaving 5 bases between them. DNA for the CDR3: TGTGCCAGCAGCCAAGACAGCTATCAGCCCCAGCATTTT. Its protein is CASSQDSYQPQHF.

This clonotype was seen a few times. The CDR3 protein is CASSETTSHNEQFF. The CDR3 region has the DNA TGTGCCAGCAGTGAAACTACTAGCCACAATGAGCAGTTCTTC. The chain uses TRBV6-1 and TRBJ2-1, with a tentative D call TRBD2 (6 bases). Per the germline V gene, CDR1 is MNHNS and CDR2 is SASEGT. The CDR3 has 14 residues. Trimming shortened V by 2 bases and J by 5 bases, and 10 bases separated the two germline ends.